The T cell receptor (beta chain) described here comes from a study of Tregs in tolerant kidney transplant recipients. Broader study findings: Nucleotide sequences could not be compared across some patients' samples due to primer changes.

The method was immunoSEQ multiplex PCR; TCRdb's version includes in-frame clones alone and lacks a portion of them. Its clone listing holds roughly 53,000 clones. As for this clone: What it binds is not known.

The sequence was collected from a human donor who received a combined kidney and bone marrow transplant. The starting material was CD4+ T cells from blood, obtained before the transplant.

CDR3 region: CASSDSADTQYF. The sequenced CDR3 bases are TGCGCCAGCAGTGATTCGGCAGATACG. The chain joins TRBV10-1 to TRBJ2-3; D uncertain. The CDR3 goes on 3 residues after the read ends, and that part is filled in from the germline J gene. CDR1 is WNHNN and CDR2 is SYGVQD in the germline V gene (reference sequence). The CDR3 contains 12 residues. V was cut by 3 bases and J by 4 bases, with 5 bases left in between.